This paragraph covers one T cell receptor beta chain sequence. It has no much larger one-base neighbor in the sample; base qualities were not kept. This sample was included in a study of graft-versus-host responses after intestinal transplantation (TCRdb year 2021). As for the study more broadly: The transplants that recipients received were multivisceral, liver-intestinal, or isolated intestinal. Every recipient was given anti-thymocyte globulin induction, then maintenance tacrolimus and steroids for 2 to 3 years. Donor T cell macrochimerism was defined as a peak of at least 4% donor T cells among recipient peripheral blood mononuclear cells. Of the 20 to 30 intestinal transplant recipients enrolled in the cohort, one of whom was a retransplant, a few patients without pretransplant specimens were excluded. Alloreactive clones were identified by sequencing pre-transplant mixed lymphocyte reaction products and comparing them with unstimulated pre-transplant donor and recipient T cells. Bulk TCR-beta CDR3 sequencing was used to track graft-versus-host and host-versus-graft alloreactive T cell clones in the graft, circulation and bone marrow after intestinal transplantation. Rather than being sequenced by the commercial service, samples from three later patients were sequenced in-house on an Illumina MiSeq and processed with MiXCR. The paper as a whole reports these results and caveats: Early after transplant, peak levels of circulating GvH clones were associated with declines in HvG clones. In the allografts of patients with donor T cell macrochimerism, GvH to HvG T cell clonal ratios were high. GvH clones turned up in recipient bone marrow, with some appearing earlier in ileal mucosa or blood, a pattern consistent with an intestinal mucosal origin. Conclusions were limited by the relatively low number and heterogeneity of intestinal transplant patients.

Per the publication, the time point label means: cells obtained before transplantation from donor or recipient. In mixed lymphocyte reactions, approximately 200,000 CFSE-labeled pre-transplant responders were plated with approximately 200,000 irradiated violet-dye-labeled stimulators and cultured for 6 days. Proliferating CD3+CD4+CFSE-low and CD3+CD8+CFSE-low responder cells were FACS-sorted on a BD Influx sorter after the mixed lymphocyte reaction. Trimming removed 4 bases from V and 7 bases from J, leaving 14 bases between the germline ends. The germline V gene encodes CDR1 MNHEY and CDR2 SMNVEV (reference sequence). From its cysteine to its phenylalanine, the CDR3 spans 14 amino acids. Kept here is only the CDR3 DNA, which spans 42 bases and is read in frame from base 1. Preparation of the library involved the immunoSEQ multiplex PCR assay. For most patients, genomic DNA was isolated with the Qiagen DNeasy Blood and Tissue Kit and sent frozen to Adaptive Biotechnologies for TCR sequencing. Adaptive Biotechnologies carried out high-throughput TCR-beta CDR3 sequencing of genomic DNA for most patients. The study's processing was this. TCR sequencing data were retrieved from Adaptive's ImmunoSEQ software for about 17 patients, whereas three other patients were processed with MiXCR and VDJtools. CD4 versus CD8 sorting errors were corrected by removing sequences found in both subsets at a frequency ratio below 5:1. Because the origin of CDR3 nucleotide sequences shared between donor and recipient could not be assigned, those sequences were removed. Alloreactive clones required at least 2-fold expansion over unstimulated cells and minimum CFSE-low frequency of 0.002% (template counts) or 0.001% (read counts). Mappable clones were those detected in sequenced pre-transplant spleen, lymph node, or MLR CFSE-low populations of the donor or recipient. Cumulative frequency of alloreactive clones was calculated as a percentage of all sequences weighted by copy number. Imported from immuneACCESS, the table was reduced by TCRdb to in-frame sequences with V and J called. These copies leave out some clones; in studies compared against another copy, an unresolved V gene accounts for under half, and the cause of the remainder is not known. V and J calls plus clone size are reproduced from that table; the DNA served to infer D and trimming. This sample gives thousands of clones in total; around 30% of them show up just once. Together, the top ten hold around 3.9% of the sample.

The starting material was alloreactive CD4+ T cells from a mixed lymphocyte reaction culture, obtained before transplantation. What the cell subset or site label conveys for this sample: CFSE-low proliferating T cells sorted from roughly six-day pre-transplant mixed lymphocyte reaction (GvH or HvG direction). The chain links TRBV27 with TRBJ1-5; the D region possibly corresponds to TRBD1 (6 bases align). The receptor's source is a human patient who was an organ donor for intestinal transplantation. The nucleotides are TGTGCCAGCAGTTACGTTGGGGGGGCACAGCCCCAGCATTTT. Its protein is CASSYVGGAQPQHF.